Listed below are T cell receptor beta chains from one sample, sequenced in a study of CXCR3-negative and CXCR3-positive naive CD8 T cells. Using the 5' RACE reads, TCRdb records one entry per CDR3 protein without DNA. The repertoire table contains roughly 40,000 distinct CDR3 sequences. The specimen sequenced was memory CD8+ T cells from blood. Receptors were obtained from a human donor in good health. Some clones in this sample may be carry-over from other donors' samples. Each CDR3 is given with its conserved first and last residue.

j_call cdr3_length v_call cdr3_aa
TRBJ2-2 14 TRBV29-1 CSVEQGQRTGELFF
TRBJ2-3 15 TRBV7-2 CASSRPDYQADTQYF
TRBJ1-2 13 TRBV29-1 CSFTGALGYGYTF
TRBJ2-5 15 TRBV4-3 CASSQERTRVDTQYF
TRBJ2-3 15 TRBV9 CASSVDETPRDTQYF
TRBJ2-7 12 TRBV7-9 CASSFPEYEQYF
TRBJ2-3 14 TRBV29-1 CSVATSSRTDTQYF
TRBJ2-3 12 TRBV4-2 CASSRGADTQYF
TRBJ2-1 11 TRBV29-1 CSVEGLPEQFF
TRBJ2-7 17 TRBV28 CASSLRVMVRDEHEQYF
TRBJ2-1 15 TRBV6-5 CASKTLAGEYNEQFF
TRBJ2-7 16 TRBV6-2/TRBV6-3 CASSYPDRRSSYEQYF
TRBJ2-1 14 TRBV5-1 CASSQSGAYNEQFF
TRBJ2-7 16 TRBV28 CASSFLTSGTPYEQYF
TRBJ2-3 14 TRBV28 CASSFTGGPDTQYF
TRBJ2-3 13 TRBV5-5 CASGLEGGDTQYF
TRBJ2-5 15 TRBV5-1 CASSWEGNNGETQYF
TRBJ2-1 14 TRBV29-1 CSAQRTGIYNEQFF
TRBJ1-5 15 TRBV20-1 CSARELRTGDQPQHF
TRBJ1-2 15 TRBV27 CASSWGTGVRGGYTF
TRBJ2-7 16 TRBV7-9 CASSSTVAGVEYEQYF
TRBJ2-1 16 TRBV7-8 CASSYLAGEYYNEQFF
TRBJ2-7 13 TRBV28 CASSPRDSYEQYF
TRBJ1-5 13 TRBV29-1 CSVAEGNGQPQHF
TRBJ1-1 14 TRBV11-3 CASSLGGMNTEAFF
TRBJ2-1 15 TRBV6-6 CASLEGGVAYNEQFF
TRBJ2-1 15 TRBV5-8 CASSLDGAGGNEQFF
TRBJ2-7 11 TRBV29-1 CSVGFSYEQYF
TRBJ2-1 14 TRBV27 CASSEGGPYNEQFF
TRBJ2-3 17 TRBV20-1 CSARFLAGGVTTDTQYF
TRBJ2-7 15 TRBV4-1 CASSQEPGRPYEQYF
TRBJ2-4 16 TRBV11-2 CASSLSVRLGSDIQYF
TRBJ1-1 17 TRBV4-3 CASSQDFSSAGSTEAFF
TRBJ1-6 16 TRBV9 CASSVASSALNSPLHF
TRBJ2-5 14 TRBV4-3 CASSQARGMETQYF
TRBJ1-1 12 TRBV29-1 CSVTLPDAEAFF
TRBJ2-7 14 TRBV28 CASCSRTTAARQYF
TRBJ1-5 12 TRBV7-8 CASSQGNQPQHF
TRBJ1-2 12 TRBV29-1 CSVDPRDYGYTF
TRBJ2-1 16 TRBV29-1 CSVEGTLAGEYNEQFF
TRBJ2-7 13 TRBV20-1 CSTREGADYEQYF
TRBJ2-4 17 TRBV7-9 CASSSTKVVLAKNIQYF
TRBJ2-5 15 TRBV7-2 CASIHPLGGAETQYF
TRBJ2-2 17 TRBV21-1 CASSKTNWTRWTGELFF
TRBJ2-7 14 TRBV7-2 CASSLGLAGYEQYF
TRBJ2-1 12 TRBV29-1 CSAIPPQNEQFF
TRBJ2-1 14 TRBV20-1 CSAPGGVTYNEQFF
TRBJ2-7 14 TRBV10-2 CASGPTGADYEQYF
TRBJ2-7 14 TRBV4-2 CASSQGQGVDEQYF
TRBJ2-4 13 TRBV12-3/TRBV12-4 CASSPPDQNIQYF
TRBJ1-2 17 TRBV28 CASSFGPGQDSNYGYTF
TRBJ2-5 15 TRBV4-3 CASSQDDAGKETQYF
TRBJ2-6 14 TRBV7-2 CASSGDPGANVLTF
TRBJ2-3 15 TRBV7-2 CASSLGLADTDTQYF
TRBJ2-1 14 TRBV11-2 CASSSTTGGTEQFF
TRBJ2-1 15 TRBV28 CASTLAGGGQWEQFF
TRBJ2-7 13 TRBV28 CASSSTGEYEQYF
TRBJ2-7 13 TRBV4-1 CASSQEAVYEQYF